This T cell receptor (beta chain) was sequenced for a study of blood T cell repertoires in COVID-19 (TCRdb year 2020). As for the study more broadly: The collaborator samples originated in the United States, Italy and Spain and spanned the acute and convalescent phases of COVID-19. The prospective study material was composed of cDNA or gDNA derived from T cells, B-cell-depleted T cells, or PBMCs. Deeply sampled blood TCRbeta repertoires from subjects exposed to, actively infected with, or recovered from COVID-19 were included in the dataset. The repertoires were made available in a free public database intended to serve as a resource for research on the immune response to SARS-CoV-2. The samples were drawn from two sources: the first 160 participants of the ongoing ImmuneRACE study, and 1,254 subjects contributed by 6 global collaborators. Sample metadata almost always included a de-identified subject ID, COVID-19 status, age in years and sex. HLA class I and class II types, where available, came from metadata supplied by the sample provider rather than from assay-based typing.

About this clone: The clone's antigen remains unknown. No clone much larger than this one lies a single base away; base qualities are absent.

TCRbeta CDR3 regions were amplified from genomic DNA by means of the immunoSEQ Assay, a bias-controlled multiplex PCR. For the original study's pipeline: The number of nucleated cells in each sample was estimated from the amplification of reference gene primers within the assay. To quantify the absolute abundance of each unique TCRbeta CDR3 rearrangement, sequence reads were collapsed and filtered. Productive Simpson clonality was computed per sample as the square root of Simpson's diversity index over productive rearrangements. TCRdb carries this immuneACCESS record with in-frame sequences only. Its versions omit some clonotypes, under half of them owing to an unresolved V gene in the studies checked, with the rest unexplained. From that table come the V and J calls and clone size; the DNA was used to work out D and trimming. Within this sample are roughly 230,000 clones, with about nine tenths of them counted one time only. In total, the top ten clones hold more than 0.65% of the sample.

Overall results and qualifications from the work: How much clinical and demographic metadata was included differed by source and by participant, and the metadata was provided uncurated.

V is cut back by 4 bases and J by 2 bases, with 0 bases in the junction unmatched. From the cysteine up to the phenylalanine, the CDR3 has a length of 12 residues. Only CDR3 DNA remains: 36 bases, in frame from the first base. CDR1 and CDR2, looked up from the germline V gene, are SQVTM and ANQGSEA. One collaborating source in Seattle enrolled patients during active infection and followed them longitudinally through the course of disease. Collaborating institutions collected whole blood in K2EDTA tubes following their own protocols. For TCRbeta analysis, collaborator samples were shipped as frozen whole blood, as isolated PBMCs, or as DNA extracted from either sample type.

The chain uses TRBV29-1 and TRBJ2-7; the junction holds 9 bases that match TRBD2. The source is a man aged 30 to 45 with COVID-19, enrolled during active disease. The sample was peripheral blood. The CDR3 region has the sequence CSVGGGAYEQYF. The DNA sequence is TGCAGCGTTGGCGGGGGGGCCTACGAGCAGTACTTC.